This TCR beta chain was captured in a study of cytomegalovirus exposure and HLA in healthy donors. General study results and limits: Reportedly, HLA-A and HLA-B alleles of most subjects were accurately predicted from TCR beta. Per a later analysis, under 20,000 TCR beta sequences showed association with HLA alleles at 0.05 false discovery rate.

As concerns this clone: Its cognate antigen is unknown.

The PCR used 60 Vbeta and 13 Jbeta primers. Clones were sequenced by immunoSEQ multiplex PCR, and TCRdb holds only the in-frame ones, with some missing. The sample has about 170,000 clones; the top ten hold about 1.2%. Per germline, CDR1 SGHDT and CDR2 YYEEEE. The CDR3 has 15 amino acids. V was shortened by 3 bases and J by 10 bases, with 20 bases between the two germline ends. This sequence was found in a woman in her sixties or seventies in good health and CMV-seronegative. This chain uses TRBV5-6 with TRBJ2-1, with a tentative D call TRBD2 (7 bases). Sequencing was performed on PBMCs. The DNA of the CDR3 is TGTGCCAGCAGCTGGTCCGGCGGGGGCTCCCAAGAGCAGTTCTTC. This gives the protein CASSWSGGGSQEQFF.